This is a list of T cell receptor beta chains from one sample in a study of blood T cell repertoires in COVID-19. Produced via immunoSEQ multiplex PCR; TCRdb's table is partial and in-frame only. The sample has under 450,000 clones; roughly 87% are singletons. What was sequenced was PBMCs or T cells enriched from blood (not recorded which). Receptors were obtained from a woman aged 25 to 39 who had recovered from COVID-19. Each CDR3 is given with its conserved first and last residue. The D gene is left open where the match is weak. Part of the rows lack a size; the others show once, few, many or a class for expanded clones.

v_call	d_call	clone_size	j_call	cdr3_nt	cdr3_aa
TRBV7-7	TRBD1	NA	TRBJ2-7	TGTGCTAGCAGCTTGGCAAGACAGGGGGCGCGTTACGAGCAGTACTTC	CASSLARQGARYEQYF
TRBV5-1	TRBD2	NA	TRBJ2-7	TGCGCCAGCAGCTTGAGCGTGCGGGAGGTTCGGGACGAGCAGTACTTC	CASSLSVREVRDEQYF
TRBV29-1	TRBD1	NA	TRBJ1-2	TGCAGCGTTCCGGGACAGGCCGGTGTCTATGGCTACACCTTC	CSVPGQAGVYGYTF
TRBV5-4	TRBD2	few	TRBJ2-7	TGTGCCAGCAGCACGACTAGCGGGAGGGCAATCGAGCAGTACTTC	CASSTTSGRAIEQYF
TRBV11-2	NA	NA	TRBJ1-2	TGTGCCAGCAGCTTTAATCAGGGGTCTGATGGCTACACCTTC	CASSFNQGSDGYTF
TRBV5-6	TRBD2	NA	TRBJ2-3	TGTGCCAGCAGCAAGCTATCCGGGACTAGCGGGAGAACAGATACGCAGTATTTT	CASSKLSGTSGRTDTQYF
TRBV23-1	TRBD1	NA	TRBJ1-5	TGCGCCAGCAGTCAATCGGGCAGGGGGCTTTATAGCAATCAGCCCCAGCATTTT	CASSQSGRGLYSNQPQHF
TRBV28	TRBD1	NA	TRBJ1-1	TGTGCCAGCAGTTTGGGACAGGGGGTCACTGAAGCTTTCTTT	CASSLGQGVTEAFF
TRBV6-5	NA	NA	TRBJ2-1	TGTGCCAGCACCCCAAGGGGGGGAGGCTACAATGAGCAGTTCTTC	CASTPRGGGYNEQFF
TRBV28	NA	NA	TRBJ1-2	TGTGCCAGCAGTACAGGGCGGGATGGCTACACCTTC	CASSTGRDGYTF
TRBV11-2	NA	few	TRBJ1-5	TGTGCCAGCAGCACGACCCGCGGCCCCCAGCATTTT	CASSTTRGPQHF
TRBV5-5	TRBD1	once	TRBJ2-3	TGTGCCAGCAGCTTTGGACAGGGGGCTCCGGATACGCAGTATTTT	CASSFGQGAPDTQYF
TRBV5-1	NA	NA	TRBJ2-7	TGCGCCAGCAGCTTGGACCGCGTGACCGGGAGTCGGCAGTACTTC	CASSLDRVTGSRQYF
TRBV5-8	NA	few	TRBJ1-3	TGTGCCAGCAGCTTGCCGGGGACTGGAAACACCATATATTTT	CASSLPGTGNTIYF
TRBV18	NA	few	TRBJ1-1	TGTGCCAGCTCACCAACAACCAGGTCGAACACTGAAGCTTTCTTT	CASSPTTRSNTEAFF
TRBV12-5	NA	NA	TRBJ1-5	TGTGCTAGTGGGTTACAGGGTTCCAGGCAGCCCCAGCATTTT	CASGLQGSRQPQHF
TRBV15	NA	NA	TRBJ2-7	TGTGCCACCCGTGGGAGTACCTACGAGCAGTACTTC	CATRGSTYEQYF
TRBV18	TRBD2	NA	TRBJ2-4	TGTGCCAGCTCACTTTTAGCGGGGGAACGGGCCAAAAACATTCAGTACTTC	CASSLLAGERAKNIQYF
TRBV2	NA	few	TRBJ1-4	TGTGCCAGCAGAGAAGGGAGCACTAATGAAAAACTGTTTTTT	CASREGSTNEKLFF
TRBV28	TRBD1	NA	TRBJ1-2	TGTGCCAGCAGCCTGGGACAGAGCTATGGCTACACCTTC	CASSLGQSYGYTF
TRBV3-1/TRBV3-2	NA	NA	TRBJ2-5	TGTGCCAGTGACTACGGAGAGACCCAGTACTTC	CASDYGETQYF
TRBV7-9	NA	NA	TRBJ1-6	TGTGCCAGCAGCTTAACACTCGGGGTAAATTCACCCCTCCACTTT	CASSLTLGVNSPLHF
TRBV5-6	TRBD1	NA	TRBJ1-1	TGTGCCAGCAGCTGGGACAGGGTTCCTGAAGCTTTCTTT	CASSWDRVPEAFF
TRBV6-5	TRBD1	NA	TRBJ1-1	TGTGCCAGCAGTTCCCGGACAGGGCACACTGAAGCTTTCTTT	CASSSRTGHTEAFF
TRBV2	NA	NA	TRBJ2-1	TGTGCCAGCAAATCCTACCACAGGGATGATGAGCAGTTCTTC	CASKSYHRDDEQFF
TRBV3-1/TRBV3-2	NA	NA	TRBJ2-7	TGTGCCAGCAGCCATCAGGGTCACCTCTCCTACGAGCAGTACTTC	CASSHQGHLSYEQYF
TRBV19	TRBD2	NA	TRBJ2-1	TGTGCCAGTAGTATAGCGAAGCGGGAGGATGAGCAGTTCTTC	CASSIAKREDEQFF
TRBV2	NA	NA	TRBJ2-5	TGTGCCAGCAGGGGACACCAAGTCCAAGAGACCCAGTACTTC	CASRGHQVQETQYF
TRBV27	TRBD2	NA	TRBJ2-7	TGTGCCAGCAGTCTCCCGGGGGGGCGCGAGCAGTACTTC	CASSLPGGREQYF
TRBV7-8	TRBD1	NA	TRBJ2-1	TGTGCCAGCAGCTTAGCTCCCGGGACAGGGTACAATGAGCAGTTCTTC	CASSLAPGTGYNEQFF